The clone carrying this TCR beta chain was seen at least ten times. The antigen remains undetermined. Each TCR beta cDNA library carried unique molecular identifiers. The T cell input of about 1 to 10 million gave 400,000 to 500,000 cDNA molecules. TCRdb ran MiXCR on the PCR reads and lists one entry per CDR3 protein. Found here are approximately 730,000 distinct CDR3 sequences, roughly 27% of them singletons; the top ten hold more than 0.55%. The data stem from a study of post-analysis software for immune sequencing data. Study at large: Several disease courses (relapsing-remitting, secondary progressive and progressive-relapsing) of multiple sclerosis were included. Whole-study findings and limits: About five TRBV segments (TRBV5-6, TRBV5-1 and TRBV20-1 among them) occurred more frequently in patients than in controls.

V was pared by 2 bases and J by 6 bases, with 15 bases between. From germline, CDR1 is SGHTA and CDR2 FQGNSA. This CDR3 region has 15 residues. V gene TRBV7-2 combines with J gene TRBJ2-3; no clear D. This sequence originates from a girl aged 10-17 years with multiple sclerosis. Sequenced material: blood. The CDR3 DNA reads as TGTGCCAGCAGCTTAACGTCCGGTATCGCGGATACGCAGTATTTT. It translates to CASSLTSGIADTQYF.